This T cell receptor beta chain was obtained from a study of T cell changes during pregnancy in multiple sclerosis. TCRdb keeps only in-frame clones here, not all; method: immunoSEQ multiplex PCR. The sample comprises around 56,000 clones, 90% to 95% of which are singletons, and just over 2.5% rests with the top ten. Germline V lookup: CDR1 LNHDA, CDR2 SQIVND (reference sequence). The CDR3 has 16 amino acids. V gave up 5 bases and J gave up 6 bases; unmatched junction bases: 11. The origin of this receptor is a female donor with multiple sclerosis, enrolled in a pregnancy study. The rearrangement uses TRBV19 and TRBJ1-5; 9 nucleotides align to TRBD1. This material consisted of CD8+ T cells from peripheral blood mononuclear cells, taken after pregnancy. CDR3 sequence reads: CASSPNTGGAFQPQHF. DNA for the CDR3: TGTGCCAGTAGTCCAAACACAGGGGGCGCCTTTCAGCCCCAGCATTTT. The full variable domain, its missing parts supplied by reference TRBV19 and TRBJ1-5, is DGGITQSPKYLFRKEGQNVTLSCEQNLNHDAMYWYRQDPGQGLRLIYYSQIVNDFQKGDIAEGYSVSREKKESFPLTVTSAQKNPTAFYLCASSPNTGGAFQPQHFGDGTRLSIL.